A selection of T cell receptor beta chains follows, all from one sample in a study of PD-L1 blockade in urothelial cancer. Repertoires were generated with immunoSEQ multiplex PCR, while TCRdb's copy carries only in-frame clones and drops some. The repertoire holds roughly 100,000 clones, around four fifths seen once, with under 9.5% in the top ten. The starting material was PBMCs, obtained around atezolizumab (anti-PD-L1) treatment. The receptors derive from an older man with urothelial cancer. Both conserved end residues are trimmed from each CDR3.

V gene	J gene	CDR3 protein
TRBV7-6	TRBJ2-5	ASTPQFQETQY
TRBV5-1	TRBJ1-6	ASSLDSNSPLH
TRBV2	TRBJ2-3	ASTAGGLSTDTQY
TRBV5-8	TRBJ2-5	ASSFGTQQETQY
TRBV2	TRBJ2-1	ASSGDIGNEQF
TRBV10-3	TRBJ2-5	AISPSSGEGAQQETQY
TRBV2	TRBJ1-5	ASSAGQVSNQPQH
TRBV27	TRBJ2-7	ASSLDHPGTGYEQY
TRBV11-3	TRBJ2-1	ASSLLSGGANEQF
TRBV7-6	TRBJ2-3	ASSASGGFTDTQY
TRBV18	TRBJ1-1	ASSPPRGRGDTEAF
TRBV21-1	TRBJ1-1	ASSFPQGGEGPMNTEAF
TRBV5-1	TRBJ1-1	ASSSILDRGTEAF